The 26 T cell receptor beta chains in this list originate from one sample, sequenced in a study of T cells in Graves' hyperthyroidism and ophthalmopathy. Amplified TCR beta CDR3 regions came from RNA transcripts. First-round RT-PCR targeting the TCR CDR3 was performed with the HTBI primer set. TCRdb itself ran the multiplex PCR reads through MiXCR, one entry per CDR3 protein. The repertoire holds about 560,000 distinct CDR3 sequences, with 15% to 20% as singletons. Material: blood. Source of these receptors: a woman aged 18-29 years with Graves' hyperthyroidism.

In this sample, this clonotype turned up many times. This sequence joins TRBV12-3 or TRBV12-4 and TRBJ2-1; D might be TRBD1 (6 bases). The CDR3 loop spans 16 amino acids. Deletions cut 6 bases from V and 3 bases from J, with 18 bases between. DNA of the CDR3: TGTGCCAGCAGCTCCCGGACAGTGGGCAACTACAATGAGCAGTTCTTC. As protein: CASSSRTVGNYNEQFF.

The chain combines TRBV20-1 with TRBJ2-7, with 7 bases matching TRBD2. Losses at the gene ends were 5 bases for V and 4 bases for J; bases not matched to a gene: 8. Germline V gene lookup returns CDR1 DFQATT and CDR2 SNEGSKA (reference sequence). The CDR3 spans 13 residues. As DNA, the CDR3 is TGCAGTGCTCCCAAGGGAGGGGCATACGAGCAGTACTTC. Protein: CSAPKGGAYEQYF.

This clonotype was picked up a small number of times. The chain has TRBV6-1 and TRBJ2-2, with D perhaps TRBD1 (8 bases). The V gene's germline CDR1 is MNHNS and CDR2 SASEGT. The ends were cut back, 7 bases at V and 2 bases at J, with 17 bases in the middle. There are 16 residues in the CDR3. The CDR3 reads CASIPGQGLNTGELFF. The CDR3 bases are TGTGCCAGCATACCCGGACAGGGACTAAACACCGGGGAGCTGTTTTTT.

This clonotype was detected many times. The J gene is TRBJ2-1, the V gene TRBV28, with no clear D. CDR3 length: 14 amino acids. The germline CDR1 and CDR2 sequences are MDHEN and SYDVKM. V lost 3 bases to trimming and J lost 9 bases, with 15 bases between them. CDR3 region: CASSLLASRSEQFF. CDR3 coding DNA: TGTGCCAGCAGTTTGTTGGCTAGTAGGAGTGAGCAGTTCTTC.

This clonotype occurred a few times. The chain's CDR3 is CASSQAVFSLPYGYTF. The CDR3 nucleotides read TGTGCCAGCAGCCAAGCTGTGTTCAGTCTACCCTATGGCTACACCTTC. This chain links TRBV14 with TRBJ1-2; D gene ambiguous. The CDR3 is 16 amino acids. V lost 1 base and J lost 4, with 16 bases in between. Germline CDR1 is SGHDN and CDR2 is FVKESK.

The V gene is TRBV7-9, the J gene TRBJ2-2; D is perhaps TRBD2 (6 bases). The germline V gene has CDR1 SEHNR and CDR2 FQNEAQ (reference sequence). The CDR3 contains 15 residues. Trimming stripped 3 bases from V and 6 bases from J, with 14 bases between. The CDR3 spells CASSFGDPGAGELFF. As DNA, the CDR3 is TGTGCCAGCAGCTTTGGAGATCCGGGGGCCGGGGAGCTGTTTTTT.

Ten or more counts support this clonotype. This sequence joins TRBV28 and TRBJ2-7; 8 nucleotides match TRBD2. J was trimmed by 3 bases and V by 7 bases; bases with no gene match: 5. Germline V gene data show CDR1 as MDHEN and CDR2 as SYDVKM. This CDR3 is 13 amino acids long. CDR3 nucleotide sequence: TGTGCCAGCAACCCGGGAGGGGTCTACGAGCAGTACTTC. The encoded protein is CASNPGGVYEQYF.

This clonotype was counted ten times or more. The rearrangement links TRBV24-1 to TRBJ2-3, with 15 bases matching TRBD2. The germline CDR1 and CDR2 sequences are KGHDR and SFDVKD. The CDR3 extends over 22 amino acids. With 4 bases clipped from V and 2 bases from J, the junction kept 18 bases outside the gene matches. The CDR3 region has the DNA TGTGCCACCAGTGACACACATAGCAGGACTAGCGGGGGGGCTTCCGTCACAGATACGCAGTATTTT. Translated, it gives CATSDTHSRTSGGASVTDTQYF.

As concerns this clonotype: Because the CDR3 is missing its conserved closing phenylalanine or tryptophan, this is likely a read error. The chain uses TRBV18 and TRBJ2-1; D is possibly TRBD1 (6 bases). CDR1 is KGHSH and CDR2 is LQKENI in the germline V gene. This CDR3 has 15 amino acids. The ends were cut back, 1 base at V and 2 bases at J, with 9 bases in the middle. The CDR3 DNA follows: TGTGCCAGCTCACCACGTACAGGGCCCTACAATGAGCAGTTCCTC. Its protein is CASSPRTGPYNEQFL.

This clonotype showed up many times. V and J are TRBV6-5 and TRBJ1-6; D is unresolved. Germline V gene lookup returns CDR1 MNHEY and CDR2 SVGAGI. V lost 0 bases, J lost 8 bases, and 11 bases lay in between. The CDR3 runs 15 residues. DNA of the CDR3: TGTGCCAGCAGTTACTCCCCGACGGCCGATTCACCCCTCCACTTT. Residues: CASSYSPTADSPLHF.

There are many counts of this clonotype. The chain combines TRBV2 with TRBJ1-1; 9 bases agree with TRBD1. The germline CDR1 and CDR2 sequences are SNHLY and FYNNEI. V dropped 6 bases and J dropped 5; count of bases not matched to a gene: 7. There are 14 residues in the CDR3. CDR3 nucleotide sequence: TGTGCCAGCAGCGCTGACAGGGGGTGGACTGAAGCTTTCTTT. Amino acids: CASSADRGWTEAFF.

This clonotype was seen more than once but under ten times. For the CDR3, the DNA is TGCGCCAGCAGCCAAGCATCTTATCCCTACGAGCAGTACTTC. This codes for CASSQASYPYEQYF. The chain carries TRBV4-1 and TRBJ2-7; D gene unclear. V shed 1 base and J shed 2 bases, with 9 bases lying between them. The CDR3 spans 14 residues. Per the germline V gene, CDR1 is MGHRA and CDR2 is YSYEKL.

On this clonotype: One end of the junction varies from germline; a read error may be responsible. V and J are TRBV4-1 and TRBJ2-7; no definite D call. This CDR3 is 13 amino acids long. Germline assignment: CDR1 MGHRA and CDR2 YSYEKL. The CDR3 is CASSQDYFYEQDF. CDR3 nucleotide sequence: TGCGCCAGCAGCCAAGATTACTTCTACGAGCAGGACTTC.

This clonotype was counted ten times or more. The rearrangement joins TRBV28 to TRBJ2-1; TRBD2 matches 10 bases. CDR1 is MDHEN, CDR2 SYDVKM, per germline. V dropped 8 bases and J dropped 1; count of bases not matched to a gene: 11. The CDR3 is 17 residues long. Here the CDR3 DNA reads TGTGCCAGCGCCTCTAGCGGGGGTGTCGTTTCCTACAATGAGCAGTTCTTC. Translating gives CASASSGGVVSYNEQFF.

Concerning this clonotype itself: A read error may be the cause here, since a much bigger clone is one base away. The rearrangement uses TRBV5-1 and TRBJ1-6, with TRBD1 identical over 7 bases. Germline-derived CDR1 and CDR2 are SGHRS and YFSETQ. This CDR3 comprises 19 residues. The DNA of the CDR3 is TGCGCCAGCAGCAGGAAGGGACAGCAGAACAGCTCCTATAATTCACCCCCCCACTTT. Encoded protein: CASSRKGQQNSSYNSPPHF.

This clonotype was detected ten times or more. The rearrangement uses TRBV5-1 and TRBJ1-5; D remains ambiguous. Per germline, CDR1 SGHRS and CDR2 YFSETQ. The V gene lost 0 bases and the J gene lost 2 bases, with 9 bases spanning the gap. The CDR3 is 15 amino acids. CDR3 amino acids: CASSLDGGGNQPQHF. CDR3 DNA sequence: TGCGCCAGCAGCTTGGATGGAGGTGGCAATCAGCCCCAGCATTTT.

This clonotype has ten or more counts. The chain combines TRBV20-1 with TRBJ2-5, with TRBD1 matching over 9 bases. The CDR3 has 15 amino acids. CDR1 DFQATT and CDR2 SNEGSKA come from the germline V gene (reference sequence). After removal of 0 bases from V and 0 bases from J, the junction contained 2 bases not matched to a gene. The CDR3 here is CSARERTGDQETQYF. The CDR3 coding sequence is TGCAGTGCTAGAGAAAGGACAGGGGACCAAGAGACCCAGTACTTC.

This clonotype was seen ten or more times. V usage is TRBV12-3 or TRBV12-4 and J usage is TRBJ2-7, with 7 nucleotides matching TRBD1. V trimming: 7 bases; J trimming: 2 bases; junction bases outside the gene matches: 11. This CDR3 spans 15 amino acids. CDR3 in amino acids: CASKSADRPTYEQYF. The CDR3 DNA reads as TGTGCCAGCAAATCCGCGGACAGGCCCACCTACGAGCAGTACTTC.

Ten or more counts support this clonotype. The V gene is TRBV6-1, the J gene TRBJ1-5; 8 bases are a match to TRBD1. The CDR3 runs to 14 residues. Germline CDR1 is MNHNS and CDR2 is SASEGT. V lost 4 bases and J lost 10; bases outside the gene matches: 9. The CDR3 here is CASSVGQGYLPQHF. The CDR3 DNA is TGTGCCAGCAGTGTAGGACAGGGATATCTTCCCCAGCATTTT.

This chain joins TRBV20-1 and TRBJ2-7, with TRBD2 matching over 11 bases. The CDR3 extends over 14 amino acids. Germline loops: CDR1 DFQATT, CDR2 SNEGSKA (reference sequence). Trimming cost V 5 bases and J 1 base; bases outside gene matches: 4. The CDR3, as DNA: TGCAGTGCTCCAGCTAGCGGGGGGTCCTACGAGCAGTACTTC. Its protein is CSAPASGGSYEQYF.

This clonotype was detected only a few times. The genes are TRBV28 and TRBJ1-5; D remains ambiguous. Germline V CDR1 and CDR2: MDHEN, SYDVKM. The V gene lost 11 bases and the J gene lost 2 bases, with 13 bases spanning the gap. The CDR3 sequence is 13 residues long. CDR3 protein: CAARAQGNQPQHF. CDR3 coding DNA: TGTGCCGCCCGGGCACAAGGCAATCAGCCCCAGCATTTT. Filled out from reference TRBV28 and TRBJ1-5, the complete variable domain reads DVKVTQSSRYLVKRTGEKVFLECVQDMDHENMFWYRQDPGLGLRLIYFSYDVKMKEKGDIPEGYSVSREKKERFSLILESASTNQTSMYLCAARAQGNQPQHFGDGTRLSIL.

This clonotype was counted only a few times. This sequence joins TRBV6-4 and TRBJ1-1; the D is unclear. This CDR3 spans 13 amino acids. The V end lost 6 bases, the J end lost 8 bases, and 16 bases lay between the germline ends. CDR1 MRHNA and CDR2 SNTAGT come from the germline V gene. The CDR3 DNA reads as TGTGCCAGCAGCCCCCGCGCGGGTTCCGAAGCTTTCTTT. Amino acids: CASSPRAGSEAFF.

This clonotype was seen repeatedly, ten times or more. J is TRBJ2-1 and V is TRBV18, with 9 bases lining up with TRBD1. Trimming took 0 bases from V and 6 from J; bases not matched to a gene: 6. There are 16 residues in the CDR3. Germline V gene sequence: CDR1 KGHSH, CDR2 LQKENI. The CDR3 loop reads CASSPPGQGLLNEQFF. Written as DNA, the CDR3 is TGTGCCAGCTCACCACCGGGACAGGGACTTCTCAATGAGCAGTTCTTC.

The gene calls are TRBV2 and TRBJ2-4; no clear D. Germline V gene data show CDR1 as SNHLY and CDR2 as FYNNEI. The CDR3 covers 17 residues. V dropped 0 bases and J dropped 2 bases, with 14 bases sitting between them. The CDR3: CASSEALLSRTKNIQYF. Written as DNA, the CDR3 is TGTGCCAGCAGTGAAGCGCTCCTGTCCCGGACCAAAAACATTCAGTACTTC.

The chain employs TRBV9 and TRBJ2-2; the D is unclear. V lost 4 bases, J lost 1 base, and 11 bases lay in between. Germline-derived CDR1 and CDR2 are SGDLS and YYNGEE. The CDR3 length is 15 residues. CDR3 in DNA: TGTGCCAGCAGCCCCTGGGCAGAGAACACCGGGGAGCTGTTTTTT. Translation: CASSPWAENTGELFF.

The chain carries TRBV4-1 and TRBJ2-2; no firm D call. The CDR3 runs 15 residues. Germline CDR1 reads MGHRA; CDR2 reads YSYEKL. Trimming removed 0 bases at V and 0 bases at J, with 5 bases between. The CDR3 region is CASSQEDANTGELFF. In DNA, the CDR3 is TGCGCCAGCAGCCAAGAGGACGCGAACACCGGGGAGCTGTTTTTT.